This TCR beta chain emerged from a study of cytomegalovirus exposure and HLA in healthy donors. The CDR3 has 14 amino acids. V lost 6 bases and J lost 2; bases outside the gene matches: 4. Germline V CDR1 and CDR2: SGHAT, FQNNGV. Healthy bone marrow donors supplied every sample. Both 60 Vbeta primers and 13 Jbeta primers went into the PCR. Produced via immunoSEQ multiplex PCR; TCRdb's table is partial and in-frame only. The data contain approximately 190,000 clones, approximately 79% of them singletons. The chain combines TRBV11-2 with TRBJ1-3, with 7 nucleotides matching TRBD1. Input material: PBMCs. The receptor comes from a man aged 40-55 years in good health and CMV-seropositive. The CDR3 protein is CASRIGQAGNTIYF. In DNA form, the CDR3 reads TGTGCCAGCAGAATAGGACAGGCTGGAAACACCATATATTTT.